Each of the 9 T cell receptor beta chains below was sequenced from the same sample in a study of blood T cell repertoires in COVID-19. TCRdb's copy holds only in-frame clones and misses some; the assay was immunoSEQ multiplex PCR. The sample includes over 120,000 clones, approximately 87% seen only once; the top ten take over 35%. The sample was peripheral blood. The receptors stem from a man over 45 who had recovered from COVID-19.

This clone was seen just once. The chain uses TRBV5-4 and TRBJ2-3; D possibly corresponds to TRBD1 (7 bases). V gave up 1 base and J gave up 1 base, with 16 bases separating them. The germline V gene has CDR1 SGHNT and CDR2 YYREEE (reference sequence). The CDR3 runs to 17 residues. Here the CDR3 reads CASSLISGGRGTDTQYF. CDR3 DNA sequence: TGTGCCAGCAGCTTGATCTCAGGGGGGCGGGGCACAGATACGCAGTATTTT.

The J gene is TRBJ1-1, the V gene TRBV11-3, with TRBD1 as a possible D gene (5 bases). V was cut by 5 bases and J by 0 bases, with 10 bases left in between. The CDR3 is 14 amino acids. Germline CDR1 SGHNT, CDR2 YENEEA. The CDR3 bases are TGTGCCAGCAGCCTAAACAGGTTGAACACTGAAGCTTTCTTT. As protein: CASSLNRLNTEAFF. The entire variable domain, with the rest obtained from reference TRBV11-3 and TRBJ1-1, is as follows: EAGVVQSPRYKIIEKKQPVAFWCNPISGHNTLYWYLQNLGQGPELLIRYENEEAVDDSQLPKDRFSAERLKGVDSTLKIQPAELGDSAVYLCASSLNRLNTEAFFGQGTRLTVV.

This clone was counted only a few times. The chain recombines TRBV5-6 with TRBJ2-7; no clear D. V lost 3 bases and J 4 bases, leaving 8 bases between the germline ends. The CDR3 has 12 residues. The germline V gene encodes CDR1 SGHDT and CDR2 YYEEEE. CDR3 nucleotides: TGTGCCAGCAGCTCCGAGCCATACGAGCAGTACTTC. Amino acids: CASSSEPYEQYF.

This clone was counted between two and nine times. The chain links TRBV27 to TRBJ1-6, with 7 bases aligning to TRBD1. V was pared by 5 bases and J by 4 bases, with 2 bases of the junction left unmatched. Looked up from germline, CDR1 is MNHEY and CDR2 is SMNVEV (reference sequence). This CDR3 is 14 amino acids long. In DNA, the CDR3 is TGTGCCAGCAGTGTACAGGGGTATAATTCACCCCTCCACTTT. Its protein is CASSVQGYNSPLHF.

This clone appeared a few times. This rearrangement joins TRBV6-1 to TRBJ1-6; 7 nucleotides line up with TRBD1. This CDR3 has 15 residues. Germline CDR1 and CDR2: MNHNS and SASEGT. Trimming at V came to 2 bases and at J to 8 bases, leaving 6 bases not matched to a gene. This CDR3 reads CASSERQGVDSPLHF. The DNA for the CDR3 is TGTGCCAGCAGTGAACGGCAGGGGGTTGATTCACCCCTCCACTTT.

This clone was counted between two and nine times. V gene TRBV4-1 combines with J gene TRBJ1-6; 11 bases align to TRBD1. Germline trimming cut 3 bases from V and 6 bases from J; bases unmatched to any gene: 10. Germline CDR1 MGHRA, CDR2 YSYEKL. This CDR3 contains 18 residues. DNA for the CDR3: TGCGCCAGCAGCCAGAGTTTTTACGGGACAGGGGGTAATTCACCCCTCCACTTT. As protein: CASSQSFYGTGGNSPLHF.

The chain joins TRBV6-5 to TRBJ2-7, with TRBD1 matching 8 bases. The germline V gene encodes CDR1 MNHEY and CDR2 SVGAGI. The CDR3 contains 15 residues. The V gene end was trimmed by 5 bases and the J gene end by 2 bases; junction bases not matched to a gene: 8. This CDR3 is CASSNPGGATYEQYF. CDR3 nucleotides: TGTGCCAGCAGTAACCCAGGGGGCGCAACCTACGAGCAGTACTTC.

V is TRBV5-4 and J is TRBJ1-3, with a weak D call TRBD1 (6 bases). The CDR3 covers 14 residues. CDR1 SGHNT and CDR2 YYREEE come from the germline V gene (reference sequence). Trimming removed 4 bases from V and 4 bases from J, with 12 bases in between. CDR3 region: CASSTRGTGNTIYF. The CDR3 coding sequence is TGTGCCAGCAGCACCAGGGGAACCGGAAACACCATATATTTT.

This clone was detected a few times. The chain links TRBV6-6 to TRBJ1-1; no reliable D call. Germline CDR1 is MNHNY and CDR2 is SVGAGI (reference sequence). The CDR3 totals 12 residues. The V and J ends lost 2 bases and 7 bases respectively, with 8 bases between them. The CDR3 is CASSYGPSEAFF. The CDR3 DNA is TGTGCCAGCAGTTACGGTCCGAGTGAAGCTTTCTTT.